The 19 T cell receptor beta chains below come from one sample, sequenced in a study of CXCR3-negative and CXCR3-positive naive CD8 T cells (dated by TCRdb to the late 2010s). The listed sequencing device is NextSeq 550. The Human TCR Profiling Kit (MiLaboratory) was used to make UMI-labeled 5' RACE TRB cDNA libraries. Each entry corresponds to one CDR3 protein sequence from reads that TCRdb reprocessed, and DNA is not given. The record for this sample contains tens of thousands of distinct CDR3 sequences. The ten largest clones take up around 0.99% of the sample. The sequenced sample consisted of naive CXCR3- CD8+ T cells from blood. This sample's cell subset or site label indicates: CD45RO-CCR7+CD27+CD95- naive CD8+ T cells lacking CXCR3 (TNR3-). The receptors were sampled from a human donor in good health. Some clones in this sample may be carry-over from other donors' samples.

This sequence joins TRBV19 and TRBJ2-7; TCRdb names TRBD1, which stays unverified in the absence of DNA. The CDR3 contains 14 residues. Germline V CDR1 and CDR2: LNHDA, SQIVND (reference sequence). CDR3: CASSLRDSALEQYF.

The rearrangement links TRBV6-5 to TRBJ1-1; the D call from TCRdb, TRBD1, cannot be confirmed without DNA. In germline, CDR1 is MNHEY, CDR2 SVGAGI. The CDR3 totals 13 residues. This CDR3 is CASSYSNGGEAFF.

V is TRBV6-2 or TRBV6-3 and J is TRBJ1-2; TCRdb's D gene call, TRBD1, goes unchecked for lack of DNA. CDR3 length equals 13 residues. Per germline, CDR1 MNHEY and CDR2 SVGEGT. The CDR3 here is CASSYPSGRGYTF.

V is TRBV6-1 and J is TRBJ2-2; TCRdb's D call, TRBD1, is unchecked because there is no DNA. This CDR3 comprises 14 residues. CDR1 MNHNS and CDR2 SASEGT come from the germline V gene. CDR3 residues: CASRTTGVHGELFF.

This chain uses TRBV6-2 or TRBV6-3 with TRBJ2-7. This CDR3 has 13 residues. The germline CDR1 and CDR2 sequences are MNHEY and SVGEGT. CDR3 loop: CASNVGDPYEQYF.

V gene TRBV20-1 combines with J gene TRBJ1-1. The CDR3 totals 13 residues. Germline-derived CDR1 and CDR2 are DFQATT and SNEGSKA (reference sequence). The CDR3 loop is CSALRLQNTEAFF.

This sequence joins TRBV9 and TRBJ1-1; TCRdb outputs TRBD1, but without DNA this stays unchecked. The CDR3 sequence is 15 residues long. In germline, CDR1 is SGDLS, CDR2 YYNGEE. This CDR3 reads CASSRSQGGRTEAFF.

V gene TRBV28 combines with J gene TRBJ2-3; the D gene TCRdb calls, TRBD2, cannot be checked with no DNA. CDR1 MDHEN and CDR2 SYDVKM come from the germline V gene. The CDR3 loop spans 15 amino acids. The CDR3 is CASSFYGRAVDTQYF.

This chain connects TRBV29-1 to TRBJ2-5; lacking DNA, the TRBD2 call made by TCRdb goes unchecked. This CDR3 has 12 amino acids. Per the germline V gene, CDR1 is SQVTM and CDR2 is ANQGSEA. The CDR3 sequence: CSVRDWRETQYF.

This rearrangement joins TRBV29-1 to TRBJ2-3; there is no DNA to check the TCRdb D call of TRBD2. The CDR3 has 13 amino acids. Germline CDR1 reads SQVTM; CDR2 reads ANQGSEA. This CDR3 is CSPRAVNTDTQYF.

J is TRBJ1-1 and V is TRBV6-6; TCRdb's assignment of TRBD1 cannot be checked, as there is no DNA. The CDR3 contains 15 residues. Germline V lookup: CDR1 MNHNY, CDR2 SVGAGI (reference sequence). The CDR3 loop is CASSYAPTGEAEAFF.

V gene TRBV5-1 combines with J gene TRBJ1-5; TCRdb gives TRBD1 as the D gene, but with no DNA this cannot be confirmed. This CDR3 is built from 14 residues. Germline V gene sequence: CDR1 SGHRS, CDR2 YFSETQ. CDR3 amino acids: CASSPGQDNQPQHF.

V gene TRBV6-6 combines with J gene TRBJ2-1; the D call of TRBD2 rests on TCRdb alone, since no DNA is present to check it. This CDR3 region has 14 residues. CDR1 is MNHNY, CDR2 SVGAGI, per germline (reference sequence). The CDR3 spells CASSYWLSEQEQFF.

CDR3 region: CASSGTGFYEQYF. This chain links TRBV19 with TRBJ2-7; without DNA, the TCRdb call of TRBD1 cannot be checked. Germline V gives CDR1 LNHDA, CDR2 SQIVND (reference sequence). The length of the CDR3 is 13 residues.

CDR3 sequence: CASSEVAGGYNEQFF. This chain joins TRBV2 and TRBJ2-1; with no DNA, the TCRdb D assignment of TRBD2 cannot be verified. In germline, CDR1 is SNHLY, CDR2 FYNNEI. This CDR3 is built from 15 residues.

The chain has TRBV7-9 and TRBJ1-1; TCRdb's D call of TRBD1 is untestable without DNA. This CDR3 contains 13 residues. Germline V gene lookup returns CDR1 SEHNR and CDR2 FQNEAQ (reference sequence). CDR3 sequence reads: CASSSTGETEAFF.

The chain couples TRBV27 to TRBJ2-1; the TCRdb call, TRBD2, lacks DNA for checking. This CDR3 is 16 amino acids long. Germline CDR1 MNHEY, CDR2 SMNVEV (reference sequence). CDR3 residues: CASSLSVLAFNNEQFF.

The chain has TRBV29-1 and TRBJ1-2. The germline gives CDR1 SQVTM, CDR2 ANQGSEA. The CDR3 spans 13 residues. Here the CDR3 reads CSVLWADNYGYTF.

The chain links TRBV7-6 to TRBJ2-1. The CDR3 has 15 amino acids. The V gene's germline CDR1 is SGHVS and CDR2 FNYEAQ. CDR3 protein: CASSLGPGSLNEQFF.